This entry lists 7 T cell receptor beta chains sequenced from one sample in a study of shared clonotypes between healthy human individuals. Libraries were prepared by immunoSEQ multiplex PCR; TCRdb keeps only in-frame clonotypes and omits some of them. The repertoire holds roughly 640,000 clones, with roughly 70% as singletons. Sequenced material: memory CD4+ T cells sorted from blood. Subset given: CD45RA-negative fraction. Receptor source: a woman in her 30s in good health.

The gene calls are TRBV4-1 and TRBJ1-4; no definite D call. From germline, CDR1 is MGHRA and CDR2 YSYEKL. Trimming removed 4 bases at V and 7 bases at J, with 13 bases between. There are 14 residues in the CDR3. The DNA for the CDR3 is TGCGCCAGCAGCCCGAATAATGTGGGTGAAAAACTGTTTTTT. Translated, it gives CASSPNNVGEKLFF.

The CDR3 region has the DNA TGTGCCAGCAGCTTTCACCTAGATCCGAAAGAGACCCAGTACTTC. Encoded protein: CASSFHLDPKETQYF. V usage is TRBV13 and J usage is TRBJ2-5, with D hard to call. Trimming removed 3 bases at V and 3 bases at J, with 14 bases between. CDR1 is PRHDT and CDR2 is FYEKMQ in the germline V gene (reference sequence). The CDR3 totals 15 residues.

This clone was recorded at least ten times. The chain recombines TRBV5-1 with TRBJ1-3, with TRBD1 as a possible D gene (6 bases). V gave up 4 bases and J gave up 6 bases, with 11 bases separating them. Germline CDR1 reads SGHRS; CDR2 reads YFSETQ. This CDR3 spans 13 amino acids. CDR3 DNA: TGCGCCAGCAGCAACGGACAGACAAACACCATATATTTT. It yields the protein CASSNGQTNTIYF.

The chain combines TRBV5-8 with TRBJ2-5, with a tentative D call TRBD1 (7 bases). The CDR3 runs 15 residues. V gave up 4 bases and J gave up 5 bases, with 18 bases separating them. Per germline, CDR1 SGHTS and CDR2 YDEGEE. The CDR3 nucleotides read TGTGCCAGCAGCCCTAGTCAGGGGGGCGCCGAGACCCAGTACTTC. The encoded protein is CASSPSQGGAETQYF. The full variable domain, completed using reference TRBV5-8 and TRBJ2-5, is EAGVTQSPTHLIKTRGQQATLRCSPISGHTSVYWYQQALGLGLQFLLWYDEGEERNRGNFPPRFSGRQFPNYSSELNVNALELEDSALYLCASSPSQGGAETQYFGPGTRLLVL.

This clone was detected only once. The chain employs TRBV6-5 and TRBJ1-3; D unclear. The CDR3 has 16 amino acids. From germline, CDR1 is MNHEY and CDR2 SVGAGI. With 2 bases removed from V and 1 base from J, the gap between germline ends came to 12 bases. The CDR3 loop reads CASSYHEPVSGNTIYF. In DNA form, the CDR3 reads TGTGCCAGCAGTTACCACGAGCCAGTTTCTGGAAACACCATATATTTT.

V gene TRBV10-1 combines with J gene TRBJ2-7; D is perhaps TRBD1 or TRBD2 (6 bases each). Germline V CDR1 and CDR2: WNHNN, SYGVQD (reference sequence). V shed 3 bases and J shed 7 bases, with 10 bases lying between them. This CDR3 region has 12 residues. The CDR3 protein is CASSDRGREQYF. CDR3 nucleotides: TGCGCCAGCAGTGATCGGGGGCGGGAGCAGTACTTC.

V gene TRBV21-1 combines with J gene TRBJ2-2. TRBV21-1 is a pseudogene segment. The CDR3 sequence is 17 residues long. The CDR3, as DNA: TGTGCCAGCAGCAACCCCTCGGACCCCGCGAACACCGGGGAGCTGTTTTTT. Translated, it gives CASSNPSDPANTGELFF.